These 5 T cell receptor beta chains were all obtained from the same sample, sequenced in a study of CD8 T cells in ankylosing spondylitis. For these receptors, no antigen is known. TCRdb analysed the 5' RACE reads with MiXCR anew, one entry per CDR3 protein. The sample includes about 390,000 distinct CDR3 sequences, under 25% seen only once; the top ten take 16%. Study findings and constraints: Ankylosing spondylitis blood seemed to carry a telltale TCR beta motif made of eight highly homologous variants.

The sequenced sample was blood, either unsorted or a sorted T cell fraction (not recorded which). Receptors originate from a male donor with ankylosing spondylitis.

The chain combines TRBV14 with TRBJ1-3; weak D call: TRBD1 (5 bases). This CDR3 comprises 15 residues. The V gene's germline CDR1 is SGHDN and CDR2 FVKESK. Between the trimmed V and J ends, which lost 5 bases and 4 bases, there was a span of 15 bases. The DNA of the CDR3 is TGTGCCAGCAGCGGACCAGGGATCCGAGGAAACACCATATATTTT. Encoded protein: CASSGPGIRGNTIYF. The complete variable domain, with remaining parts taken from reference TRBV14 and TRBJ1-3, reads EAGVTQFPSHSVIEKGQTVTLRCDPISGHDNLYWYRRVMGKEIKFLLHFVKESKQDESGMPNNRFLAERTGGTYSTLKVQPAELEDSGVYFCASSGPGIRGNTIYFGEGSWLTVV.

The chain links TRBV24-1 to TRBJ2-2; D could derive from TRBD1 or TRBD2 (5 bases each). There are 16 residues in the CDR3. Germline V gives CDR1 KGHDR, CDR2 SFDVKD. Deletions cut 5 bases from V and 6 bases from J, with 18 bases between. The CDR3 DNA sequence: TGTGCCACCAGTGGGTCAGGGACCATATCCCCCGGGGAGCTGTTTTTT. This sequence encodes CATSGSGTISPGELFF.

This clonotype was seen repeatedly, ten times or more. V gene TRBV5-1 combines with J gene TRBJ1-1; D is undetermined. Germline V CDR1 and CDR2: SGHRS, YFSETQ. Deletions cut 0 bases from V and 10 bases from J, with 16 bases between. The length of the CDR3 is 14 residues. This chain's CDR3 is CASSLAVGSSSAFF. CDR3 coding DNA: TGCGCCAGCAGCTTGGCCGTGGGTTCTTCGTCAGCTTTCTTT.

The V and J genes are TRBV28 and TRBJ2-7; D may correspond to TRBD1 or TRBD2 (7 bases each). The germline V gene encodes CDR1 MDHEN and CDR2 SYDVKM. The CDR3 extends over 15 amino acids. V was cut by 2 bases and J by 6 bases, with 17 bases left in between. The CDR3 nucleotides read TGTGCCAGCAGTTTACGGGCAGGGGGGGTGAGCGAGCAGTACTTC. Protein sequence: CASSLRAGGVSEQYF.

The V call is TRBV18, the J call TRBJ2-7; no clear D. CDR3 size: 14 residues. CDR1 KGHSH and CDR2 LQKENI come from the germline V gene. The V gene lost 0 bases and the J gene lost 2 bases, with 8 bases spanning the gap. CDR3 region: CASSPPRATYEQYF. The CDR3 DNA is TGTGCCAGCTCACCACCGCGCGCTACCTACGAGCAGTACTTC.